This T cell receptor beta chain was documented in a study of blood T cells in healthy people across ages. Background on the study: The template switching approach captured approximately one barcoded beta molecule for every two T cells.

A J-beta primer mix and a sample-barcoded 5' primer were used in a second PCR of roughly 6 to 11 cycles. TCRdb passed the 5' RACE reads through MiXCR, listing each CDR3 protein once. This sample carries around 2 million distinct CDR3 sequences, about two fifths of them seen once, and the ten largest clones take under 30%. Study-wide findings and caveats: Age advanced and TCR beta diversity per million T cells fell, roughly linearly.

Regarding this clonotype: Its antigen remains unknown.

Healthy Caucasians from Russia aged roughly 6 to 90 served as donors. The sample was blood. This receptor was obtained from a human donor in good health.

As DNA, the CDR3 is TGCAGTGCTGGACGGGACAGGGCGAGCTATGGCTACACCTTC. Translating gives CSAGRDRASYGYTF. V is TRBV20-1 and J is TRBJ1-2; TRBD1 aligns across 9 bases. This CDR3 spans 14 amino acids. Trimming removed 5 bases from V and 4 bases from J; junction bases left unmatched: 8. Germline loops: CDR1 DFQATT, CDR2 SNEGSKA (reference sequence).